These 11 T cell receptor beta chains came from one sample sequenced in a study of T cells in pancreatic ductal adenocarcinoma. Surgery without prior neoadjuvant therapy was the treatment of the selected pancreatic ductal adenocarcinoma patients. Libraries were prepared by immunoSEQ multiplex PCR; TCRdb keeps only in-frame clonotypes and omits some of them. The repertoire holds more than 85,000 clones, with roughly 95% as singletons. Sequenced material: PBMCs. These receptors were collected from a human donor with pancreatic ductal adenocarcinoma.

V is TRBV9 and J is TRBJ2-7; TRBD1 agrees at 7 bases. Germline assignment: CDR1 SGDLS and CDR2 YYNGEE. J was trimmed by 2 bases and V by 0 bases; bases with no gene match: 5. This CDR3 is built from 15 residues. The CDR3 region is CASSVEAGGAYEQYF. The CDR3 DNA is TGTGCCAGCAGCGTAGAGGCAGGGGGAGCCTACGAGCAGTACTTC.

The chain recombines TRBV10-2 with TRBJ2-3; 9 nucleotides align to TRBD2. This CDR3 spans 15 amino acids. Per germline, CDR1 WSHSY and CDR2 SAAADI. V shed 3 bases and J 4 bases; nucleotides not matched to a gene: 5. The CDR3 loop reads CASSDGSGSADTQYF. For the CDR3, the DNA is TGCGCCAGCAGTGATGGTAGCGGGAGTGCAGATACGCAGTATTTT.

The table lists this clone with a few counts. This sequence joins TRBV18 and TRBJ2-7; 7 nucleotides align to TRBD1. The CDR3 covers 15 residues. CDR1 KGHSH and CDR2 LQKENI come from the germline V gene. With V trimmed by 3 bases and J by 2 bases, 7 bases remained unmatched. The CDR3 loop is CASSPDDRAAYEQYF. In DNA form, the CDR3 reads TGTGCCAGCTCACCGGACGACAGGGCTGCCTACGAGCAGTACTTC.

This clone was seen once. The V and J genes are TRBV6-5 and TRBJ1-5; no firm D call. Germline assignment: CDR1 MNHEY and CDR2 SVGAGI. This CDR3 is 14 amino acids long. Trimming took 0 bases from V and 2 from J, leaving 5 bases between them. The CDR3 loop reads CASSYSFGNQPQHF. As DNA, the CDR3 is TGTGCCAGCAGTTACTCTTTCGGCAATCAGCCCCAGCATTTT.

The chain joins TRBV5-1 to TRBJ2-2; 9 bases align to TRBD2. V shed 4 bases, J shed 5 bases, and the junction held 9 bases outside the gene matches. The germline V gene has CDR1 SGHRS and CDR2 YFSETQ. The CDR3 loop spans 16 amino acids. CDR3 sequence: CASSLSGSLGTGELFF. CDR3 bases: TGCGCCAGCAGCCTTAGCGGGAGTCTCGGGACCGGGGAGCTGTTTTTT.

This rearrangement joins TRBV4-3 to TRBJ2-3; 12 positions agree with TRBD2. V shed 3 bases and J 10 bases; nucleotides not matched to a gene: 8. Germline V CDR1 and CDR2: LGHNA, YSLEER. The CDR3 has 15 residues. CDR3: CASSQRLAGVKAQYF. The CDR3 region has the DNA TGCGCCAGCAGCCAGAGACTAGCGGGAGTAAAGGCGCAGTATTTT.

CDR3 protein: CASSLMSNTEAFF. The DNA for the CDR3 is TGTGCCAGCAGCCTAATGAGTAACACTGAAGCTTTCTTT. The chain is built from TRBV7-2 and TRBJ1-1; D is uncertain. Germline loops: CDR1 SGHTA, CDR2 FQGNSA. The CDR3 is 13 residues long. V was pared by 5 bases and J by 2 bases, with 9 bases between.

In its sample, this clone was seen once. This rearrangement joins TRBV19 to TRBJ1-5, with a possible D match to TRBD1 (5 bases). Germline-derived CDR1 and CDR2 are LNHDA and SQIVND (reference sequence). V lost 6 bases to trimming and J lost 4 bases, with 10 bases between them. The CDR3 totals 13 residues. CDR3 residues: CASSDSGNQPQHF. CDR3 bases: TGTGCCAGTAGCGACAGTGGGAATCAGCCCCAGCATTTT.

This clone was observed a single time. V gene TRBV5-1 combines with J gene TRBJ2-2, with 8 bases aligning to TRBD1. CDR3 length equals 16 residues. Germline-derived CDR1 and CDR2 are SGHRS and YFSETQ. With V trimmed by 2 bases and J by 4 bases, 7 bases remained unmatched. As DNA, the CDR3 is TGCGCCAGCAGCTTTTCAGGGGGCGATGTCACCGGGGAGCTGTTTTTT. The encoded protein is CASSFSGGDVTGELFF.

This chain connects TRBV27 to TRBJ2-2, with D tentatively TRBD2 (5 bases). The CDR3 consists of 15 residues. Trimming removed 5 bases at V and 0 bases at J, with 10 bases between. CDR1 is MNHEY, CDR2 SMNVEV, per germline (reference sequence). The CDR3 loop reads CASSVLAANTGELFF. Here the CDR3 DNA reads TGTGCCAGCAGTGTCCTAGCAGCGAACACCGGGGAGCTGTTTTTT.

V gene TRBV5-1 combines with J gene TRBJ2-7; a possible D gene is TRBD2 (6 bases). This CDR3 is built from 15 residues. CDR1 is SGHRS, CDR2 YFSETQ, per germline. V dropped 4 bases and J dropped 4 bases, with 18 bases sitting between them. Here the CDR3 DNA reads TGCGCCAGCAGCCCCTTTCTCGGGAGCGGATACGAGCAGTACTTC. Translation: CASSPFLGSGYEQYF. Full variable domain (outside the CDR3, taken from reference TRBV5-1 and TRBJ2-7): KAGVTQTPRYLIKTRGQQVTLSCSPISGHRSVSWYQQTPGQGLQFLFEYFSETQRNKGNFPGRFSGRQFSNSRSEMNVSTLELGDSALYLCASSPFLGSGYEQYFGPGTRLTVT.